This T cell receptor (beta chain) is drawn from a study of human T cells and chemical hapten exposure. Individual cDNA molecules received unique molecular identifiers in the library. TCRdb passed the 5' RACE reads through MiXCR, listing each CDR3 protein once. The sample carries around 80,000 distinct CDR3 sequences, 15% to 20% recorded once. V gave up 1 base and J gave up 4 bases, with 6 bases separating them. In germline, CDR1 is SGHDT, CDR2 YYEEEE. The CDR3 contains 12 residues. The study extracted total RNA from unfractionated whole blood. The V call is TRBV5-6, the J call TRBJ2-7; no clear D gene. The sequence derives from a female donor in good health. The CDR3 DNA reads TGTGCCAGCAGCTTGAAAATTTACGAGCAGTACTTC. Residues: CASSLKIYEQYF. Full variable domain (outside the CDR3, taken from reference TRBV5-6 and TRBJ2-7): DAGVTQSPTHLIKTRGQQVTLRCSPKSGHDTVSWYQQALGQGPQFIFQYYEEEERQRGNFPDRFSGHQFPNYSSELNVNALLLGDSALYLCASSLKIYEQYFGPGTRLTVT.